The clone carrying this T cell receptor (beta chain) was seen just once. Its antigen is as yet unknown. These data belong to a study of vaccination and CD4 T cells after COVID-19. Study context: The interval from dose two to post-vaccine sampling had a median of around 79 days, and it ranged from 14 to 241. Researchers treated control cultures with a CEFX pool, an HIV-1 Nef pool, or no peptide.

The treatment here: approximately 11-day PBMC culture with coronavirus spike peptide pools or control peptides (ViraFEST assay). An Oncomine TCR Beta short-read assay was used to sequence the DNA from cultured CD4+ T cells. TCRdb called the PCR reads again in MiXCR, with one record for every CDR3 protein. The sample consists of approximately 14,000 distinct CDR3 sequences, nearly 75% of them appearing once. CDR3 length: 16 amino acids. Deletions cut 4 bases from V and 1 base from J, with 16 bases between. CDR1 is MNHEY, CDR2 SVGAGI, per germline. The chain is built from TRBV6-5 and TRBJ1-1; D is uncertain. This sequence was found in a human donor who had recovered from COVID-19. Material for sequencing was CD4+ T cells from blood, cultured in vitro. CDR3 amino acids: CASSSPGQVWNTEAFF. The CDR3 DNA reads TGTGCCAGCAGTTCCCCCGGGCAGGTCTGGAACACTGAAGCTTTCTTT.